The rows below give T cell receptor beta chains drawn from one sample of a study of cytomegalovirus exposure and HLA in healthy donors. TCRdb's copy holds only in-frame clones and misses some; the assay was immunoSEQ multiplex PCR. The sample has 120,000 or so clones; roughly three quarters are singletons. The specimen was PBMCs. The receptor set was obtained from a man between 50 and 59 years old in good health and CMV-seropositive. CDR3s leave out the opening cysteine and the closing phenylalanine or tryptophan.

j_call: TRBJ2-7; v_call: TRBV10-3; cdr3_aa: AISESTGSEQY
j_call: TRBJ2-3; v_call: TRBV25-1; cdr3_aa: ASSDQGHDYLRDTQY
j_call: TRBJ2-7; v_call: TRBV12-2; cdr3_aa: ASRSPRPAAGGWDYEQY
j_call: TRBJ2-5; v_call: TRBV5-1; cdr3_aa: ASSPDSVDGTQY
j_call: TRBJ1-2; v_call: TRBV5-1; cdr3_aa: DSSVTGGQVYGYT
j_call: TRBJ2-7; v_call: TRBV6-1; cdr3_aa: ASSSQGAFYEQY
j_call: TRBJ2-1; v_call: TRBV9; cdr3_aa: ASTSSISGGYSYNEQF
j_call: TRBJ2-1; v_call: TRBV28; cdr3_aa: ASSLGAGVPEQF
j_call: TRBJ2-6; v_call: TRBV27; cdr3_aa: ASSLYTIGSRGANVLT
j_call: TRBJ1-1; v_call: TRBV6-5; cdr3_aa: ASSPTGEGTEAF
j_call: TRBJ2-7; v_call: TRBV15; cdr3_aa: ATGTRTGGYEQY
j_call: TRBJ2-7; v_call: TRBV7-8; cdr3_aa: ASSNSDRGLYEQY
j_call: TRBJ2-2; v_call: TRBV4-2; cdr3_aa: ATTTGQATTGELF
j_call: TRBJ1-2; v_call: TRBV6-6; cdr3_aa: ASSLRGSYT
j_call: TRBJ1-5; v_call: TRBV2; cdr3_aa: ASSETGDYQPQH
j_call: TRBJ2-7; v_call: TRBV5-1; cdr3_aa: ASSFGQDSYEQY
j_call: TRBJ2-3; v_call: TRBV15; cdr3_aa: ATSKRGGGPLSDTQY
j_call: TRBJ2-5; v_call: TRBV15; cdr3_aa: ATSRSKTNLETQY
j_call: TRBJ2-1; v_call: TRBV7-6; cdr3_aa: ASSLAELHNEQF
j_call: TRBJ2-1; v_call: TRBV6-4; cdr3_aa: ASSLTGSSYNEQF
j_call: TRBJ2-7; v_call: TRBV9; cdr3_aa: ASSVGWGTRSYEQY
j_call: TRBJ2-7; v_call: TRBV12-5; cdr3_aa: ASGLGSNSYEQY
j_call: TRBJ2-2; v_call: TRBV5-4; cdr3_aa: ASGTSGNTGELF
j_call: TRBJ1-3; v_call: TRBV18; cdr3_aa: ASSPSRDFGNTIY
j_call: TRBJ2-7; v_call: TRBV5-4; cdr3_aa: ASSLAGGGGTYEQY
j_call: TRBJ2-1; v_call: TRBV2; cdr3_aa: ASQTASGYNEQF
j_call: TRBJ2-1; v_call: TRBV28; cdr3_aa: ASSLFQRAYNEQF
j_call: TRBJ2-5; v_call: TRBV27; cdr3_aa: ASSLSVTSGGALETQY
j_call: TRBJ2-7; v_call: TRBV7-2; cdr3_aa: ASSRPSGGISGQY
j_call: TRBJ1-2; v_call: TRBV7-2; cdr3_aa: ASTPGTGRRGYT
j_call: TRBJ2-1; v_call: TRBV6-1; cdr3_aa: ASTGDSQQF
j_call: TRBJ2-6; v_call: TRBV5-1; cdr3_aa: ASSLGNSGANVLT
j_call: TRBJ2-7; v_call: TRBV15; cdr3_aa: ATGWAGGRRNEQY
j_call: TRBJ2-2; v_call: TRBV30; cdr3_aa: AWKRIAGGDTGELF
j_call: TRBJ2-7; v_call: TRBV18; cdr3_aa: ASSRQGGEQY
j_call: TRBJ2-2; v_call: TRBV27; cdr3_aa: ASSPEIPSGAGELF
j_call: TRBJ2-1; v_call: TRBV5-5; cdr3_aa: ASSLAPGTGYNEQF
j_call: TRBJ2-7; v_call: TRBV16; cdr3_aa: ASSFHAQGVFSYEQY
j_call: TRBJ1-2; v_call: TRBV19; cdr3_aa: ATSRERTGIGYT
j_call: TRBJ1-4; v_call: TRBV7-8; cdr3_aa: ASSLEGLDNEKLF
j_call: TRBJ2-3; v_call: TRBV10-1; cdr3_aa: ASSLSSGGSTDTQY
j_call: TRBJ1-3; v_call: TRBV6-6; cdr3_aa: ASNSGTGGNTIY
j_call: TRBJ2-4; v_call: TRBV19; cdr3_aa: ASSIGGRGGPIQY
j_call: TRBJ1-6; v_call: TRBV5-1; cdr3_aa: ASSAAGTELAPLH
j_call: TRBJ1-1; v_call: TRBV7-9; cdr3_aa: SSSPRDRGF
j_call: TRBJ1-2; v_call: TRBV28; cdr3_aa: ASSLRVQGGYGYT
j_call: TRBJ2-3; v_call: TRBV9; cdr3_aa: ASSVALGLADTQY